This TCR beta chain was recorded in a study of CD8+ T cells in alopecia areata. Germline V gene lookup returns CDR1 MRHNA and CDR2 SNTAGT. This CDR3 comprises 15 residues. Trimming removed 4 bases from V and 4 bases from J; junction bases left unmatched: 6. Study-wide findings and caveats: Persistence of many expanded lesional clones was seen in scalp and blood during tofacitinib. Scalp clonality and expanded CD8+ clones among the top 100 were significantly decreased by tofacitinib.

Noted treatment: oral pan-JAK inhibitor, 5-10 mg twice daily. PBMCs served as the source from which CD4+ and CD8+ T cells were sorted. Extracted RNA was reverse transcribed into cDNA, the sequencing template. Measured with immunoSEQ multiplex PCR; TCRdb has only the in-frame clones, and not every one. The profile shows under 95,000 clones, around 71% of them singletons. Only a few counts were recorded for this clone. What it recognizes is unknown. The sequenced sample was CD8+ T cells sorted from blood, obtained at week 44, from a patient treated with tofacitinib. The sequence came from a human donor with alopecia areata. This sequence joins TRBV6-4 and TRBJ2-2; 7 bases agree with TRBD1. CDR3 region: CASSGQGSGTGELFF. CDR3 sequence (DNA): TGTGCCAGCAGTGGACAGGGTAGTGGCACCGGGGAGCTGTTTTTT.